This T cell receptor beta chain was documented in a study of monozygotic twins with inflammatory bowel disease. Study-level results: TCRbeta diversity (inverse Simpson) was lower in IBD patients than in healthy co-twins.

TCRdb reprocessed the 5' RACE reads and keeps a single row for each CDR3 protein, giving no DNA. This sample's table reports hundreds of thousands of distinct CDR3 sequences. Germline V lookup: CDR1 SEHNR, CDR2 FQNEAQ (reference sequence). The CDR3 is made up of 14 amino acids. In the case of this clonotype: Its target is not known.

This TCR was recovered from a human donor with ulcerative colitis or Crohn's disease, or a healthy co-twin of an affected twin (not recorded which). The chain uses TRBV7-9 and TRBJ1-2. Input material: blood. This chain's CDR3 is CASSLRVDIYGYTF.